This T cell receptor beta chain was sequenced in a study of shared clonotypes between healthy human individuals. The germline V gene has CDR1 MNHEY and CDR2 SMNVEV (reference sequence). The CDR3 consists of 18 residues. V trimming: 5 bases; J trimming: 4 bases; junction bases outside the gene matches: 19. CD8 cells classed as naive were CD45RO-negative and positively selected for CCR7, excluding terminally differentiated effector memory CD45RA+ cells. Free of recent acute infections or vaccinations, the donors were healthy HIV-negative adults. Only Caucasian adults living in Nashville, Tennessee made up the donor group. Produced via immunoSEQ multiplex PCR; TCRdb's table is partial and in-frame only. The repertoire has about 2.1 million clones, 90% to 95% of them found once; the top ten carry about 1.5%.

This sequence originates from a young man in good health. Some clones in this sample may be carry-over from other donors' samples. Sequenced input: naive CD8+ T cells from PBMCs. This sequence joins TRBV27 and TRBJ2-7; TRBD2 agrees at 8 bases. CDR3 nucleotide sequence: TGTGCCAGCAGTCACGGGGGTAGTCCGGGAGGGGTTATGTACGAGCAGTACTTC. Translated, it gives CASSHGGSPGGVMYEQYF.